The 25 T cell receptor beta chains below were found in one sample sequenced in a study of cytomegalovirus exposure and HLA in healthy donors. Amplification used 60 Vbeta primers and 13 Jbeta primers. Clones were sequenced by immunoSEQ multiplex PCR, and TCRdb holds only the in-frame ones, with some missing. The top ten clones hold less than 4% of a sample with about 120,000 clones, 70% to 85% of them seen once. The material sequenced was PBMCs. The receptor set was obtained from a man aged 35-49 years in good health and CMV-seropositive.

V and J are TRBV15 and TRBJ2-7, with D possibly TRBD2 on 6 matching bases. Germline V lookup: CDR1 LNHNV, CDR2 YYDKDF (reference sequence). The CDR3 consists of 12 residues. Deletions cut 6 bases from V and 2 bases from J, with 8 bases between. In DNA form, the CDR3 reads TGTGCCACCAGGGAGGGGCCCTACGAGCAGTACTTC. Translated: CATREGPYEQYF.

The chain has TRBV4-3 and TRBJ2-3, with TRBD1 as a possible D gene (5 bases). CDR3 length equals 16 residues. V was shortened by 1 base and J by 0 bases, with 11 bases between the two germline ends. Germline V lookup: CDR1 LGHNA, CDR2 YSLEER. CDR3 residues: CASSQGQGYSTDTQYF. In nucleotides, the CDR3 is TGCGCCAGCAGCCAAGGCCAGGGTTATAGCACAGATACGCAGTATTTT.

The CDR3 DNA is TGCGCCAGCAGCCAAGAAAGGCGGCAGGGGGCAGATACGCAGTATTTT. This sequence encodes CASSQERRQGADTQYF. The gene calls are TRBV4-3 and TRBJ2-3, with 7 bases matching TRBD1. Per the germline V gene, CDR1 is LGHNA and CDR2 is YSLEER. The CDR3 totals 16 residues. Trimming took 0 bases from V and 4 from J; bases not matched to a gene: 7.

This sequence joins TRBV5-8 and TRBJ1-3; TRBD1 might be the D (6 bases). CDR1 SGHTS and CDR2 YDEGEE come from the germline V gene. V lost 0 bases and J lost 0, with 7 bases in between. The CDR3 consists of 15 residues. The CDR3 loop reads CASSLEGDSGNTIYF. CDR3 in DNA: TGTGCCAGCAGCTTGGAGGGGGACTCTGGAAACACCATATATTTT.

The chain joins TRBV6-1 to TRBJ2-5; D is unresolved. V dropped 2 bases and J dropped 1 base, with 11 bases sitting between them. In germline, CDR1 is MNHNS, CDR2 SASEGT. This CDR3 comprises 15 residues. CDR3 sequence reads: CASSESVAIQETQYF. The CDR3 DNA reads as TGTGCCAGCAGTGAATCGGTAGCTATCCAAGAGACCCAGTACTTC.

The chain combines TRBV6-1 with TRBJ1-5, with D tentatively TRBD1 (6 bases). The CDR3 runs 15 residues. Per germline, CDR1 MNHNS and CDR2 SASEGT. Trimming shortened V by 5 bases and J by 0 bases, and 11 bases separated the two germline ends. The CDR3 loop is CASSRTDPSNQPQHF. CDR3 sequence (DNA): TGTGCCAGCAGTCGGACAGACCCTAGCAATCAGCCCCAGCATTTT.

The chain combines TRBV7-6 with TRBJ1-5; 8 nucleotides line up with TRBD1. In germline, CDR1 is SGHVS, CDR2 FNYEAQ. J was trimmed by 7 bases and V by 3 bases; bases with no gene match: 5. CDR3 length equals 14 residues. For the CDR3, the DNA is TGTGCCAGCAGCTTTAACAGGGGGGAACAGCCCCAGCATTTT. It encodes CASSFNRGEQPQHF.

This clone was observed a single time. The chain is built from TRBV5-1 and TRBJ2-3, with TRBD2 matching 8 bases. V shed 4 bases and J 3 bases; nucleotides not matched to a gene: 7. CDR3 length equals 15 residues. CDR1 and CDR2 from the germline V gene are SGHRS and YFSETQ. Written as DNA, the CDR3 is TGCGCCAGCAGCCCCGGGTCTAGCGGGACAGATACGCAGTATTTT. Translation gives CASSPGSSGTDTQYF.

The chain carries TRBV27 and TRBJ2-1; 10 nucleotides line up with TRBD1. After removal of 7 bases from V and 5 bases from J, the junction contained 8 bases not matched to a gene. CDR1 and CDR2 (germline): MNHEY, SMNVEV (reference sequence). The CDR3 contains 15 residues. Here the CDR3 DNA reads TGTGCCAGCACCCCCGCCGGGACAGGGGACAATGAGCAGTTCTTC. Protein sequence: CASTPAGTGDNEQFF.

This clone has just one count. V gene TRBV10-2 combines with J gene TRBJ2-2; 11 bases align to TRBD2. Germline-derived CDR1 and CDR2 are WSHSY and SAAADI. The CDR3 has 14 residues. J lost 6 bases, V lost 7 bases, and 4 bases had no gene match. The CDR3 DNA follows: TGCGCCAGCATACTAGCGGGAGAGCCCGGGGAGCTGTTTTTT. Its translation is CASILAGEPGELFF.

The V call is TRBV6-5, the J call TRBJ1-2, with TRBD1 as a possible D gene (5 bases). The CDR3 has 14 residues. Trimming took off 3 bases at V and 7 bases at J, with 15 bases between the two ends. From germline, CDR1 is MNHEY and CDR2 SVGAGI. The CDR3 loop reads CASSYRQGISGYTF. The CDR3 DNA sequence: TGTGCCAGCAGTTATCGGCAGGGTATCAGTGGCTACACCTTC.

The chain recombines TRBV7-2 with TRBJ2-1; 9 nucleotides match TRBD2. Germline CDR1 SGHTA, CDR2 FQGNSA. Trimming took 5 bases from V and 4 from J; bases not matched to a gene: 12. The CDR3 totals 17 residues. DNA of the CDR3: TGTGCCAGCAGCCTCTTAGGGGTAGCGGGAGTTTACAATGAGCAGTTCTTC. Its protein product is CASSLLGVAGVYNEQFF. The full variable domain, completed using reference TRBV7-2 and TRBJ2-1, is GAGVSQSPSNKVTEKGKDVELRCDPISGHTALYWYRQSLGQGLEFLIYFQGNSAPDKSGLPSDRFSAERTGGSVSTLTIQRTQQEDSAVYLCASSLLGVAGVYNEQFFGPGTRLTVL.

The chain recombines TRBV28 with TRBJ2-5; 10 nucleotides agree with TRBD1. This CDR3 comprises 15 residues. The germline V gene encodes CDR1 MDHEN and CDR2 SYDVKM. V was clipped by 6 bases and J by 5 bases; unmatched bases: 9. The CDR3 here is CASRPGQGEVETQYF. Here the CDR3 DNA reads TGTGCCAGCAGACCCGGACAGGGGGAGGTGGAGACCCAGTACTTC.

The V call is TRBV7-9, the J call TRBJ2-3; D may be TRBD1 (7 bases). The length of the CDR3 is 15 residues. Between the trimmed V and J ends, which lost 0 bases and 1 base, there was a span of 8 bases. The germline V gene encodes CDR1 SEHNR and CDR2 FQNEAQ (reference sequence). The CDR3 region is CASSLARGGTDTQYF. In DNA form, the CDR3 reads TGTGCCAGCAGCTTAGCCAGGGGGGGCACAGATACGCAGTATTTT.

This chain connects TRBV28 to TRBJ2-3; 9 bases agree with TRBD2. Trimming at V came to 8 bases and at J to 1 base, leaving 13 bases not matched to a gene. The CDR3 runs 17 residues. The germline V gene encodes CDR1 MDHEN and CDR2 SYDVKM. Written as DNA, the CDR3 is TGTGCCAGCGAGTGGGGGAGGCTAGCGGGACGCACAGATACGCAGTATTTT. It specifies CASEWGRLAGRTDTQYF.

This clone was observed a few times. This chain joins TRBV5-6 and TRBJ2-3; no reliable D call. The CDR3 contains 15 residues. Per the germline V gene, CDR1 is SGHDT and CDR2 is YYEEEE. With 0 bases removed from V and 0 bases from J, the gap between germline ends came to 8 bases. In DNA, the CDR3 is TGTGCCAGCAGCTTGGGAGGTCCCAGCACAGATACGCAGTATTTT. Its protein product is CASSLGGPSTDTQYF.

CDR3 coding DNA: TGCAGCGTTGCTGGAGGCAGCCTCTTGAACACTGAAGCTTTCTTT. Protein: CSVAGGSLLNTEAFF. The chain recombines TRBV29-1 with TRBJ1-1; D not certain. CDR1 is SQVTM and CDR2 is ANQGSEA in the germline V gene. V lost 4 bases to trimming and J lost 0 bases, with 15 bases between them. The CDR3 consists of 15 residues. Supplemented by reference TRBV29-1 and TRBJ1-1, the full variable domain reads SAVISQKPSRDICQRGTSLTIQCQVDSQVTMMFWYRQQPGQSLTLIATANQGSEATYESGFVIDKFPISRPNLTFSTLTVSNMSPEDSSIYLCSVAGGSLLNTEAFFGQGTRLTVV.

For the CDR3, the DNA is TGTGCCAGCAGTTCCGAGGGAAACACCATATATTTT. It encodes CASSSEGNTIYF. This sequence joins TRBV27 and TRBJ1-3; no clear D gene. CDR1 and CDR2 (germline): MNHEY, SMNVEV (reference sequence). The CDR3 covers 12 residues. With 4 bases removed from V and 4 bases from J, the gap between germline ends came to 5 bases.

The chain joins TRBV5-1 to TRBJ2-3; the match to TRBD1 covers 8 bases. Germline loops: CDR1 SGHRS, CDR2 YFSETQ. Unmatched junction bases numbered 3, after V lost 5 bases and J lost 4 bases. The CDR3 contains 13 residues. The CDR3 region is CASRTGEPDTQYF. In DNA, the CDR3 is TGCGCCAGCAGGACAGGGGAACCAGATACGCAGTATTTT.

The rearrangement links TRBV19 to TRBJ1-5; 11 bases align to TRBD1. Germline values: CDR1 LNHDA, CDR2 SQIVND (reference sequence). The CDR3 runs 16 residues. Trimming at V came to 6 bases and at J to 3 bases, leaving 7 bases not matched to a gene. The DNA of the CDR3 is TGTGCCAGTAGCCCGGGACAGGGGGGTTTCAATCAGCCCCAGCATTTT. Its protein is CASSPGQGGFNQPQHF.

The CDR3 coding sequence is TGCGCCAGCAGCCAAGACGTGAAGATTAGAGAGCAGTTCTTC. It encodes CASSQDVKIREQFF. The chain uses TRBV4-1 and TRBJ2-1; D unresolved. This CDR3 comprises 14 residues. Germline loops: CDR1 MGHRA, CDR2 YSYEKL. V was cut by 0 bases and J by 10 bases, with 13 bases left in between.

This clone was observed at least ten times. The chain couples TRBV2 to TRBJ1-1, with D hard to call. The CDR3 covers 14 residues. Germline CDR1 SNHLY, CDR2 FYNNEI. V lost 7 bases and J 8 bases, leaving 20 bases between the germline ends. The CDR3 here is CASIKREGNLEAFF. The CDR3 region has the DNA TGTGCCAGCATAAAGAGGGAAGGTAACCTCGAAGCTTTCTTT.

There are a few counts of this clone. DNA of the CDR3: TGTGCCAGCAGTTACGGGGCGAACGGGGAGCTGTTTTTT. Translation: CASSYGANGELFF. The rearrangement uses TRBV6-5 and TRBJ2-2, with D possibly matching TRBD1 (5 bases). With 2 bases removed from V and 7 bases from J, the gap between germline ends came to 8 bases. The CDR3 runs to 13 residues. Germline V CDR1 and CDR2: MNHEY, SVGAGI.

This clone was recorded once. The chain is built from TRBV5-1 and TRBJ2-2; unclear D gene. Germline CDR1 and CDR2: SGHRS and YFSETQ. The CDR3 covers 13 residues. Trimming stripped 6 bases from V and 1 base from J, with 7 bases between. CDR3 sequence (DNA): TGCGCCAGCACAGACAAGAACACCGGGGAGCTGTTTTTT. Protein sequence: CASTDKNTGELFF.

The rearrangement links TRBV6-6 to TRBJ2-1; TRBD1 matches at 8 bases. The CDR3 covers 13 residues. Germline-derived CDR1 and CDR2 are MNHNY and SVGAGI (reference sequence). V shed 6 bases, J shed 11 bases, and the junction held 9 bases outside the gene matches. CDR3 coding DNA: TGTGCCAGCAGGGACAGGGATGCGCCCCAGCAGTTCTTC. It specifies CASRDRDAPQQFF.